This TCR beta chain appears in the sequencing data of a study of CD8 T cells in Susac syndrome. A quantity of about 0.5 to 1 ug RNA underwent reverse transcription using random hexamers. TCRdb ran MiXCR on the immunoSEQ multiplex PCR reads and lists one entry per CDR3 protein. The sample gives hundreds of thousands of distinct CDR3 sequences, 85% to 90% of which show up once; 0.09% to 0.15% is in the top ten. V was pared by 7 bases and J by 4 bases, with 20 bases between. The CDR3 runs to 17 residues. The germline gives CDR1 KGHSH, CDR2 LQKENI. The receptor comes from a human donor with multiple sclerosis. The rearrangement links TRBV18 to TRBJ2-6; D assignment may be TRBD1 or TRBD2 (5 bases each). The specimen was CD8+ T cells from PBMCs. The CDR3 region is CASFGTDQTKGANVLTF. As DNA, the CDR3 is TGTGCCAGCTTTGGGACGGACCAAACTAAGGGGGCCAACGTCCTGACTTTC.